Sequencing of this T cell receptor (beta chain) was carried out in a study of shared clonotypes between healthy human individuals. Study context: Serving as donors were two women and a few men, whose ages spanned 18 to 49. Each donor's CD4 naive and CD4 memory cells filled three plates apiece, CD8 naive two, and CD8 memory one. Whole-study results and caveats: Naive subsets, compared against memory subsets, generally had larger estimated richness values.

CD8 cells classed as naive were CD45RO-negative and positively selected for CCR7, excluding terminally differentiated effector memory CD45RA+ cells. Per the study methods: For the immunoSEQ data, sequences were junction-only without quality scores, so filtering differed. Produced via immunoSEQ multiplex PCR; TCRdb's table is partial and in-frame only. V and J calls and clone size are given by that table; D and trimming were obtained from the DNA. The sample has roughly 2 million clones, about 95% seen once. The V end was cut by 1 base, the J end by 1 base, with 6 bases between. This CDR3 is 14 amino acids long. Germline-derived CDR1 and CDR2 are MGHRA and YSYEKL. With respect to this clone: Its specificity is not known. This specimen includes other DNA sequences encoding the same CDR3.

The chain employs TRBV4-1 and TRBJ2-3; D is unresolved. This TCR was sampled from a man younger than 35 in good health. The sample was naive CD8+ T cells sorted from blood. The CDR3 bases are TGCGCCAGCAGCCAAGTCCCTGGCACAGATACGCAGTATTTT. This sequence encodes CASSQVPGTDTQYF.